This is a list of T cell receptor beta chains from one sample in a study of blood T cell repertoires in COVID-19. Only in-frame clones appear in the TCRdb table, and some are missing; sequencing was by immunoSEQ multiplex PCR. The sample carries some 290,000 clones, nearly 90% recorded once. Specimen: PBMCs or T cells enriched from blood (not recorded which). Receptors originate from a woman aged 25-40 years who had recovered from COVID-19. Both conserved end residues are part of each CDR3. The order of the fields is CDR3 length, V gene, CDR3 protein.

14 TRBV7-6 CASSPDSSGNTIYF
13 TRBV13 CASRPSTYNEQFF
17 TRBV28 CASSFHLPGQGAYEQYF
18 TRBV15 CATSRDTRTSGRTDTQYF
13 TRBV12-3/TRBV12-4 CASSRRHTDTQYF
15 TRBV6-5 CASSYPDSQNTEAFF
14 TRBV14 CASSQDGRQAEAFF
11 TRBV20-1 CSARVGQEAFF
16 TRBV9 CASSADSTGGDYGYTF
17 TRBV15 CATSRDLATSGRYEQYF
16 TRBV7-2 CASSSGLAGAVDTQYF
13 TRBV3-1/TRBV3-2 CASSQEISIHLHF
17 TRBV5-1 CASTKGTSGSWDNEQFF
14 TRBV27 CASRPTGSVSPLHF
14 TRBV5-1 CASSLGGDTGELFF
17 TRBV27 CASSLFQLAGEVKTQYF
15 TRBV19 CASSTTGGHTGELFF
16 TRBV5-1 CASSLLAGGNTGELFF
15 TRBV27 CASSLGVGGVNEAFF
14 TRBV10-3 CAIREGQGGSPLHF
14 TRBV19 CASSHDSLNYGYTF
15 TRBV5-1 CASSRGLAEVGEQYF
13 TRBV12-3/TRBV12-4 CASSRGQDETQYF
17 TRBV10-3 CAISESVGQGAGYGYTF
14 TRBV7-9 CASSLNAGTDTQYF
12 TRBV29-1 CSVRESSYEQYF
15 TRBV6-5 CASSQRRGLSYEQYF
12 TRBV29-1 CSVARDSPGYTF
16 TRBV7-3 CASSLREREVLDTQYF
14 TRBV7-2 CASSPGHSNTEAFF
16 TRBV5-6 CASSLLGLAANNEQFF
16 TRBV7-9 CASSFLTGSGYNEQFF
14 TRBV27 CASSLEGAGYEQYF
14 TRBV11-1 CATTPGQWTGELFF
13 TRBV24-1 CATSDRVFVEQFF
15 TRBV19 CASSDRQATNEKLFF
13 TRBV30 CAWGIGGNTEAFF
20 TRBV4-2 CASSPGLAGVGAHGTDTQYF
14 TRBV5-1 CASSLGGQNNEQFF
12 TRBV19 CAGGEDTGELFF
11 TRBV4-1 CASTSRDEQFF